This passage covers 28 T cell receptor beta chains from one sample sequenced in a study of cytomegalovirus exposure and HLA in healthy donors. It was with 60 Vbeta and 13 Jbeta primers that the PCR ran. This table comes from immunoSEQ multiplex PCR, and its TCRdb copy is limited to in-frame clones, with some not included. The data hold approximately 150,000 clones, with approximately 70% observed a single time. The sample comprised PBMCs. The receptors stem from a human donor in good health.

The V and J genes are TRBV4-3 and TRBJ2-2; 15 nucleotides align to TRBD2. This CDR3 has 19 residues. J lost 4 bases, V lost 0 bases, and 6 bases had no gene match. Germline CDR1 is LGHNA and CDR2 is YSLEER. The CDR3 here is CASSQDVGLAGGGTGELFF. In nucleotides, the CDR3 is TGCGCCAGCAGCCAAGATGTAGGACTAGCGGGGGGGGGCACCGGGGAGCTGTTTTTT.

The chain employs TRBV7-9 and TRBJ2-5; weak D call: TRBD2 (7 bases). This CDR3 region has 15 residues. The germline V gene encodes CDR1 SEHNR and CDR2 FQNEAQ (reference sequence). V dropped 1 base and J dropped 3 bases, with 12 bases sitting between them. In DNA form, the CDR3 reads TGTGCCAGCAGCTTAGAAGGGGGGGTGAAAGAGACCCAGTACTTC. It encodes CASSLEGGVKETQYF.

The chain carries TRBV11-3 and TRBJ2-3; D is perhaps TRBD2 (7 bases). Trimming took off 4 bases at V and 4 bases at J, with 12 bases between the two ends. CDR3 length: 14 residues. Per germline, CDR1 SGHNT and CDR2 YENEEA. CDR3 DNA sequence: TGTGCCAGCAGCTCCCGGGGGGCCCCAGATACGCAGTATTTT. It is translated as CASSSRGAPDTQYF. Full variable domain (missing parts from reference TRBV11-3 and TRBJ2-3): EAGVVQSPRYKIIEKKQPVAFWCNPISGHNTLYWYLQNLGQGPELLIRYENEEAVDDSQLPKDRFSAERLKGVDSTLKIQPAELGDSAVYLCASSSRGAPDTQYFGPGTRLTVL.

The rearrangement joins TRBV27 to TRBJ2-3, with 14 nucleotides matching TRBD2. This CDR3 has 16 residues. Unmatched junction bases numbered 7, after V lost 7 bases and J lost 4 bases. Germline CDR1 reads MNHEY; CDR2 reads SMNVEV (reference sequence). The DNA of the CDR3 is TGTGCCAGCACCTCCGGACTAGCGGGGGGATCAGATACGCAGTATTTT. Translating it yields CASTSGLAGGSDTQYF.

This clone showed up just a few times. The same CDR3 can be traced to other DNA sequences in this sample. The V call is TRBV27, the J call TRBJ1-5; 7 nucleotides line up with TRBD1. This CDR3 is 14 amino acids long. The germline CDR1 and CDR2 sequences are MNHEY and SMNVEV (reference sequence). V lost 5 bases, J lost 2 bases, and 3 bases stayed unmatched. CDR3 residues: CASSPGQGNQPQHF. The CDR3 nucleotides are TGTGCCAGCAGTCCTGGACAGGGCAATCAGCCCCAGCATTTT.

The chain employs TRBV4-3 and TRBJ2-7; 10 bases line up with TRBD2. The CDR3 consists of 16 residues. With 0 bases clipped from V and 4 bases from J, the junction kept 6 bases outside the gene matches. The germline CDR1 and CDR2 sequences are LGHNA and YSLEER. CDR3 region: CASSQDFSGGAYEQYF. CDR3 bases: TGCGCCAGCAGCCAAGATTTCAGCGGGGGGGCATACGAGCAGTACTTC.

The CDR3 reads CATIGGGDNEQFF. CDR3 nucleotides: TGCGCCACCATTGGCGGGGGGGACAATGAGCAGTTCTTC. The V and J genes are TRBV10-1 and TRBJ2-1; 9 bases are a match to TRBD2. V was pared by 10 bases and J by 5 bases, with 6 bases of the junction left unmatched. The germline V gene has CDR1 WNHNN and CDR2 SYGVQD (reference sequence). The length of the CDR3 is 13 residues.

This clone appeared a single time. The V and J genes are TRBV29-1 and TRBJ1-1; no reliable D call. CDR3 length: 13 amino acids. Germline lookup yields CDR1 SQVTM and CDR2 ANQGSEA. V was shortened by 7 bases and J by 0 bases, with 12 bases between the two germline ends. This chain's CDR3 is CSASDPLNTEAFF. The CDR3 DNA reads TGCAGCGCCAGCGACCCTCTGAACACTGAAGCTTTCTTT.

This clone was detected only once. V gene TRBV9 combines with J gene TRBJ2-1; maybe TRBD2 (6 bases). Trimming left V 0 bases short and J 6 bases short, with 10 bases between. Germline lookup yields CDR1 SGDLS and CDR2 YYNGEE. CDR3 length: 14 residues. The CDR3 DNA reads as TGTGCCAGCAGCGTAGTTGGGGGGTCCAATGAGCAGTTCTTC. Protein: CASSVVGGSNEQFF. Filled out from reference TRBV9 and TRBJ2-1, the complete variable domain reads DSGVTQTPKHLITATGQRVTLRCSPRSGDLSVYWYQQSLDQGLQFLIQYYNGEERAKGNILERFSAQQFPDLHSELNLSSLELGDSALYFCASSVVGGSNEQFFGPGTRLTVL.

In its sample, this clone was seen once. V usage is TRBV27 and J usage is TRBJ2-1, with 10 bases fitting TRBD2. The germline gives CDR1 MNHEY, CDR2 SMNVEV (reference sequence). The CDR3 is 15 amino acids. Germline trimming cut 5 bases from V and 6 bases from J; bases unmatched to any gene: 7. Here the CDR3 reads CASSPPGLASNEQFF. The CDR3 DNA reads TGTGCCAGCAGTCCACCGGGACTAGCGTCCAATGAGCAGTTCTTC.

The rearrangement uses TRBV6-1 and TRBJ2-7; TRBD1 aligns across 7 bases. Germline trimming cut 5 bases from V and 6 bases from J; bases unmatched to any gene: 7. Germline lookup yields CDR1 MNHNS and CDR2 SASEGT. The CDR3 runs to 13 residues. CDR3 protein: CASSRDRVGEQYF. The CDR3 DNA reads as TGTGCCAGCAGTCGAGACAGGGTGGGCGAGCAGTACTTC.

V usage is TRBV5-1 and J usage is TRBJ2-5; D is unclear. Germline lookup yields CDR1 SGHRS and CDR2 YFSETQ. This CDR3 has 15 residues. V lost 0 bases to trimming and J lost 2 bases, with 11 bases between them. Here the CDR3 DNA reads TGCGCCAGCAGCTTGGACACACCGAATCAAGAGACCCAGTACTTC. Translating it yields CASSLDTPNQETQYF.

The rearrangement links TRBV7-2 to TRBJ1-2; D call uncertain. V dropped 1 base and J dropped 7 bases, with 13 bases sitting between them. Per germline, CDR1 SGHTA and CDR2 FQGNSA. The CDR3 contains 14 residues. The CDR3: CASSLGSGGGGYTF. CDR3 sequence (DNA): TGTGCCAGCAGCTTAGGCTCGGGTGGAGGTGGCTACACCTTC.

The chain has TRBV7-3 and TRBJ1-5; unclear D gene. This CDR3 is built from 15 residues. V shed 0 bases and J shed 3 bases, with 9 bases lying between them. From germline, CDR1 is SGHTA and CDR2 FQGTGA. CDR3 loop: CASSLTGGVNQPQHF. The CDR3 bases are TGTGCCAGCAGCTTAACCGGCGGAGTCAATCAGCCCCAGCATTTT.

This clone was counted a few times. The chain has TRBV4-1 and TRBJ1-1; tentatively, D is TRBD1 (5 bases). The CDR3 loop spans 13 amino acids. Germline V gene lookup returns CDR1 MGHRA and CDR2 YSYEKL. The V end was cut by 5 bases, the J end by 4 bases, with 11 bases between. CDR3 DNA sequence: TGCGCCAGCAGCTTCGGGGGGAGCACTGAAGCTTTCTTT. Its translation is CASSFGGSTEAFF.

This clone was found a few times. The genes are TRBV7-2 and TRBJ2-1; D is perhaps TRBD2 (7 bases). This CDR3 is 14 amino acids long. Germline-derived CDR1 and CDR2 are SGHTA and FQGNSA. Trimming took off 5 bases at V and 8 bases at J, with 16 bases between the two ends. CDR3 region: CASSGTLGGDEQFF. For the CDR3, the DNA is TGTGCCAGCAGCGGGACTCTAGGGGGGGATGAGCAGTTCTTC.

CDR3 loop: CAWGTIRNEQFF. CDR3 nucleotide sequence: TGTGCCTGGGGGACTATTAGAAATGAGCAGTTCTTC. V and J are TRBV30 and TRBJ2-1, with TRBD2 matching 7 bases. Germline CDR1 and CDR2: GTSNPN and SVGIG (reference sequence). The CDR3 length is 12 residues. Trimming removed 5 bases from V and 7 bases from J; junction bases left unmatched: 5.

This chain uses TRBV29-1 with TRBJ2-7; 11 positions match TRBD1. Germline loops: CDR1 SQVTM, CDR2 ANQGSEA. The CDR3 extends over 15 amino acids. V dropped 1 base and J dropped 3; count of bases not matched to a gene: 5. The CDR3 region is CSVEGTGGKDYEQYF. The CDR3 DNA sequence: TGCAGCGTTGAAGGGACAGGGGGCAAGGACTACGAGCAGTACTTC.

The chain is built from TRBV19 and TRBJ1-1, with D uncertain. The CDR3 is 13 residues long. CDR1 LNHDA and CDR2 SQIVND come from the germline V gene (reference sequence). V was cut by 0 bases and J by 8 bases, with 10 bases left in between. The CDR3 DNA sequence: TGTGCCAGTAGTATAGATTCGGGATTCGAAGCTTTCTTT. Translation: CASSIDSGFEAFF. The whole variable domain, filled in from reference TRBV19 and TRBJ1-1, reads DGGITQSPKYLFRKEGQNVTLSCEQNLNHDAMYWYRQDPGQGLRLIYYSQIVNDFQKGDIAEGYSVSREKKESFPLTVTSAQKNPTAFYLCASSIDSGFEAFFGQGTRLTVV.

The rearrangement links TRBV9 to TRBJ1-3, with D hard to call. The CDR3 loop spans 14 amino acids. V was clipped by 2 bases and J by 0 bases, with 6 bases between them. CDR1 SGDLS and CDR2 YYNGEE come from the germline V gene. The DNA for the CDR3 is TGTGCCAGCAGCGTGGGGAGCTCTGGAAACACCATATATTTT. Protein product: CASSVGSSGNTIYF.

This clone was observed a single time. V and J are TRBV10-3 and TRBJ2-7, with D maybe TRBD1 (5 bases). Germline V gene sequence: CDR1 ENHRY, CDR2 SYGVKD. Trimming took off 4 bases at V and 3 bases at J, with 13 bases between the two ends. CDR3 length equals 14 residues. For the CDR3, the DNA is TGTGCCATCAGTGCCTTCATGCAGGGCTACGAGCAGTACTTC. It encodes CAISAFMQGYEQYF.

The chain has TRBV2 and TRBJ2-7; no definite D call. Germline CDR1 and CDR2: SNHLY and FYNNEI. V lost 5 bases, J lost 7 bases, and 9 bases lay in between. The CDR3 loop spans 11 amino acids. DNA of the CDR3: TGTGCCAGCAGTCCAAGCCTGGAGCAGTACTTC. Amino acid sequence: CASSPSLEQYF. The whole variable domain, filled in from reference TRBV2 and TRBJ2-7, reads EPEVTQTPSHQVTQMGQEVILRCVPISNHLYFYWYRQILGQKVEFLVSFYNNEISEKSEIFDDQFSVERPDGSNFTLKIRSTKLEDSAMYFCASSPSLEQYFGPGTRLTVT.

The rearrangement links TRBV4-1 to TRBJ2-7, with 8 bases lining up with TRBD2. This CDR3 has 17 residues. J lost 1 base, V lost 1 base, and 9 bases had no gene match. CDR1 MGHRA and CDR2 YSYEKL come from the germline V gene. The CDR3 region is CASSQGRGARGSYEQYF. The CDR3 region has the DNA TGCGCCAGCAGCCAAGGGCGGGGGGCGAGGGGATCCTACGAGCAGTACTTC.

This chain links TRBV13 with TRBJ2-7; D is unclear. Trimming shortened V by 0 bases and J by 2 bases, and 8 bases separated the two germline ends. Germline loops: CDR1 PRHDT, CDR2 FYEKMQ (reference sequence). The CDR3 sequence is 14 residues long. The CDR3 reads CASSLGQSAYEQYF. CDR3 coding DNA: TGTGCCAGCAGCTTAGGCCAGTCTGCCTACGAGCAGTACTTC.

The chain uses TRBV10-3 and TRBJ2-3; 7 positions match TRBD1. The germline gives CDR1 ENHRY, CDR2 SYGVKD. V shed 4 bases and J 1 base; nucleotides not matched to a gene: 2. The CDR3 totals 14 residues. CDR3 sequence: CAISVGQGTDTQYF. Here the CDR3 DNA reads TGTGCCATCAGTGTTGGACAGGGCACAGATACGCAGTATTTT.

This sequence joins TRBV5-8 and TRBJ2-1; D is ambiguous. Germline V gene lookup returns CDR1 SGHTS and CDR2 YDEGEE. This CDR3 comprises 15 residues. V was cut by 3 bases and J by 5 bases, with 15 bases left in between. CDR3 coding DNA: TGTGCCAGCAGCTCCGATTCAGGATCCCACAATGAGCAGTTCTTC. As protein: CASSSDSGSHNEQFF. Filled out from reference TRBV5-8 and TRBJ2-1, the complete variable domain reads EAGVTQSPTHLIKTRGQQATLRCSPISGHTSVYWYQQALGLGLQFLLWYDEGEERNRGNFPPRFSGRQFPNYSSELNVNALELEDSALYLCASSSDSGSHNEQFFGPGTRLTVL.

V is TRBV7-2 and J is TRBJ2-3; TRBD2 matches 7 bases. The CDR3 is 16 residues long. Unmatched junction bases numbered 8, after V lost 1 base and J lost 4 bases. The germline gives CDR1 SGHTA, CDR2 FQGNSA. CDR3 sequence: CASSLGGGSDSDTQYF. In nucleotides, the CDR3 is TGTGCCAGCAGCTTAGGGGGGGGATCCGATTCAGATACGCAGTATTTT.

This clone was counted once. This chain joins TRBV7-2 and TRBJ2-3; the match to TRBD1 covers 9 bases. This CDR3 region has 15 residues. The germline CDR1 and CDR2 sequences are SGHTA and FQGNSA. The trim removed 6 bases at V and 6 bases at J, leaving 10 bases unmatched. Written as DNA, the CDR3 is TGTGCCAGCAGGCTAACGGGACAGGGCTGGGATACGCAGTATTTT. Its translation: CASRLTGQGWDTQYF. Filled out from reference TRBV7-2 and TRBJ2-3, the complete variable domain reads GAGVSQSPSNKVTEKGKDVELRCDPISGHTALYWYRQSLGQGLEFLIYFQGNSAPDKSGLPSDRFSAERTGGSVSTLTIQRTQQEDSAVYLCASRLTGQGWDTQYFGPGTRLTVL.